These T cell receptor beta chains were read from a single sample in a study of T cell responses to AZD1222 COVID-19 vaccine. Method: immunoSEQ multiplex PCR; TCRdb's copy keeps in-frame clones and lacks some. The sample has about 110,000 clones, 91% seen once. This specimen was peripheral blood, taken on day 0 of AZD1222 vaccination. These receptors originate from an adult in good health. The CDR3 runs from the conserved cysteine through the conserved F or W. Only part of the rows carry a size: once, few, many, or a class if the clone is expanded.

v_call	j_call	clone_size	cdr3_aa
TRBV29-1	TRBJ1-2	.	CSTAGTGSLNGYTF
TRBV5-1	TRBJ1-4	.	CASSLGGYNEKLFF
TRBV2	TRBJ2-3	.	CASSPDRGARYF
TRBV7-2	TRBJ1-1	.	CASSSTGAQVGTEAFF
TRBV18	TRBJ2-3	.	CASSPVHNRADTQYF
TRBV10-2	TRBJ2-5	.	CASSGWGRAVRETQYF
TRBV24-1	TRBJ2-3	.	CATSAPRQGTDTQYF
TRBV24-1	TRBJ2-7	.	CATSDGSHEQYF
TRBV7-8	TRBJ1-5	.	CASSLSGVSNQPQHF
TRBV6-5	TRBJ1-1	once	CASSQHTGHFEAFF
TRBV6-1	TRBJ2-1	.	CASSETLGGVGSYNEQFF